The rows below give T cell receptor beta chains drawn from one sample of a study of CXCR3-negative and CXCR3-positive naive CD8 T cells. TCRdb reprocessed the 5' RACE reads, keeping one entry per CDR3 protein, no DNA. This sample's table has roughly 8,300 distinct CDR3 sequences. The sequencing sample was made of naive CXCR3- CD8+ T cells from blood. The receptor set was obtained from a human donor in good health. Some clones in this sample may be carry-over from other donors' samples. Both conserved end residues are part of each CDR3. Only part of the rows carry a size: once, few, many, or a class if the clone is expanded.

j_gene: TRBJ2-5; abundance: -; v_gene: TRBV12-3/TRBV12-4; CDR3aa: CASSLSYQETQYF
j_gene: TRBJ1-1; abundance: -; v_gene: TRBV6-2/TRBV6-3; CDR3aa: CASSYEGLRTEAFF
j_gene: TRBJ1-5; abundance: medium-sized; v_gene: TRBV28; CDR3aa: CASSPNALLNQPQHF
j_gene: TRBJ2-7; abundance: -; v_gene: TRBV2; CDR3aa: CASLGSSYEQYF
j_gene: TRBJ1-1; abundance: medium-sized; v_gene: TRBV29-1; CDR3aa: CSVENAPTEAFF
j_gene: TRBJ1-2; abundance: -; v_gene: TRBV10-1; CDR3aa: CASSEFKGQGYTF
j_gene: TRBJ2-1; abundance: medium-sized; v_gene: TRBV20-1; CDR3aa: CSAGTSGRATYNEQFF
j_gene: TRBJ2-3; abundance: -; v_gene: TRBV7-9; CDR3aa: CASSLTTSGRPQPRPTDTQYF
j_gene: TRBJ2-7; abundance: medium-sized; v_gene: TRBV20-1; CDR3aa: CSARGRSSYEQYF
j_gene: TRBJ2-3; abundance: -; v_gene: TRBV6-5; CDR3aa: CASSQAGTGGTDTQYF
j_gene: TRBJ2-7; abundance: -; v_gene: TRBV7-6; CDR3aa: CASSLAPGQGYEQYF
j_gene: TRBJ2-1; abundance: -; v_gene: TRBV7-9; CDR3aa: CASSLVGVYNEQFF
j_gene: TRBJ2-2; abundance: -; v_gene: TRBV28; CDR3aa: CASSFAGMNTGELFF
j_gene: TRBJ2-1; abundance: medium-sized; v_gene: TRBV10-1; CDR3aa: CASSVGRSERQFF
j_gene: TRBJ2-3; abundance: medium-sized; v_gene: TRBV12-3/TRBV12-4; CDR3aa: CATGAVGLGITDTQYF
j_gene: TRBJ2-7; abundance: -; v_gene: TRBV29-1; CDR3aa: CSVEARGQAYEQYF
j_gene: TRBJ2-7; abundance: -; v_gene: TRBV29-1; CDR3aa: CSVVGGTSGKVPFYEQYF
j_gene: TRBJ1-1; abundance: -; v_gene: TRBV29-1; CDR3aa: CSVLDGNTEAFF
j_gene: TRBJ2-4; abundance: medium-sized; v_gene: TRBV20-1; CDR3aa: CSAVAVSKNIQYF
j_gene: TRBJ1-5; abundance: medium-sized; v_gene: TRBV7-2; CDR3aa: CASSLVRTVNQPQHF
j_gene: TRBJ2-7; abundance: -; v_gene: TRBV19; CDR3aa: CASRRSSGSSYEQYF
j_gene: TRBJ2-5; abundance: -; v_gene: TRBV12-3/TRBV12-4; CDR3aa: CASRKTGVTETQYF
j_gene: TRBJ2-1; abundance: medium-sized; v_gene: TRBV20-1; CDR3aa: CSARDRGGRYNEQFF
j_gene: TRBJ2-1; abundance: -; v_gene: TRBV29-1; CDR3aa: CSVEAAGQDELSYNEQFF
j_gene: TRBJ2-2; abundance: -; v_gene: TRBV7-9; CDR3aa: CASKTANTGELFF